One sample yielded the 20 T cell receptor beta chains listed below, sequenced in a study of T cell responses to AZD1222 COVID-19 vaccine. Sequencing used immunoSEQ multiplex PCR; TCRdb keeps in-frame clones, though not all of them. This sample has about 120,000 clones, with about 86% found just once. The sequences come from peripheral blood, collected on day 0 of AZD1222 vaccination. These receptors were obtained from an adult in good health.

The J gene is TRBJ1-2, the V gene TRBV7-8; no reliable D call. Germline V lookup: CDR1 SGHVS, CDR2 FQNEAQ. The CDR3 has 14 residues. The V end was cut by 5 bases, the J end by 0 bases, with 10 bases between. Written as DNA, the CDR3 is TGTGCCAGCAGCGCACCTCAGTCTAACTATGGCTACACCTTC. Its protein is CASSAPQSNYGYTF.

The J gene is TRBJ2-3, the V gene TRBV28; TRBD2 matches at 9 bases. The CDR3 covers 17 residues. Unmatched junction bases numbered 16, after V lost 4 bases and J lost 8 bases. The germline gives CDR1 MDHEN, CDR2 SYDVKM. The CDR3 coding sequence is TGTGCCAGCAGTTCCCCTAGCGGGGAAGGGGGGACGGGTACGCAGTATTTT. Translating it yields CASSSPSGEGGTGTQYF. Variable domain in full (rest from reference TRBV28 and TRBJ2-3): DVKVTQSSRYLVKRTGEKVFLECVQDMDHENMFWYRQDPGLGLRLIYFSYDVKMKEKGDIPEGYSVSREKKERFSLILESASTNQTSMYLCASSSPSGEGGTGTQYFGPGTRLTVL.

The V call is TRBV7-2, the J call TRBJ1-6, with D uncertain. V lost 2 bases to trimming and J lost 4 bases, with 6 bases between them. This CDR3 has 14 amino acids. Germline CDR1 reads SGHTA; CDR2 reads FQGNSA. CDR3 region: CASSLSHYNSPLHF. In nucleotides, the CDR3 is TGTGCCAGCAGCTTAAGTCATTATAATTCACCCCTCCACTTT. The full variable domain, its missing parts supplied by reference TRBV7-2 and TRBJ1-6, is GAGVSQSPSNKVTEKGKDVELRCDPISGHTALYWYRQSLGQGLEFLIYFQGNSAPDKSGLPSDRFSAERTGGSVSTLTIQRTQQEDSAVYLCASSLSHYNSPLHFGNGTRLTVT.

V and J are TRBV7-8 and TRBJ1-1; D gene unclear. Trimming pared 9 bases from V and 4 bases from J, leaving 18 bases between. CDR3 length: 14 amino acids. Germline assignment: CDR1 SGHVS and CDR2 FQNEAQ. The CDR3 nucleotides are TGTGCCAGTAAGACGGACCGTTGGAGCACTGAAGCTTTCTTT. This codes for CASKTDRWSTEAFF. Using reference TRBV7-8 and TRBJ1-1 for the parts outside the CDR3, the full variable domain is GAGVSQSPRYKVAKRGQDVALRCDPISGHVSLFWYQQALGQGPEFLTYFQNEAQLDKSGLPSDRFFAERPEGSVSTLKIQRTQQEDSAVYLCASKTDRWSTEAFFGQGTRLTVV.

This chain joins TRBV5-6 and TRBJ2-2, with a weak D call TRBD1 (5 bases). Germline CDR1 SGHDT, CDR2 YYEEEE. This CDR3 region has 14 residues. Between the trimmed V and J ends, which lost 3 bases and 1 base, there was a span of 7 bases. Written as DNA, the CDR3 is TGTGCCAGCAGCTCAGACAGGAACACCGGGGAGCTGTTTTTT. It is translated as CASSSDRNTGELFF.

The chain uses TRBV5-1 and TRBJ2-1; D might be TRBD1 or TRBD2, each matching 5 bases. CDR1 and CDR2 (germline): SGHRS, YFSETQ. V was clipped by 5 bases and J by 3 bases, with 18 bases between them. This CDR3 region has 16 residues. The CDR3 region is CASSSSGALDYNEQFF. The CDR3 nucleotides read TGCGCCAGCAGTAGCTCCGGGGCGCTTGACTACAATGAGCAGTTCTTC. The entire variable domain, with the rest obtained from reference TRBV5-1 and TRBJ2-1, is as follows: KAGVTQTPRYLIKTRGQQVTLSCSPISGHRSVSWYQQTPGQGLQFLFEYFSETQRNKGNFPGRFSGRQFSNSRSEMNVSTLELGDSALYLCASSSSGALDYNEQFFGPGTRLTVL.

The gene calls are TRBV5-1 and TRBJ2-7; TRBD2 agrees at 11 bases. The germline V gene encodes CDR1 SGHRS and CDR2 YFSETQ. The CDR3 has 15 amino acids. V shed 4 bases and J 3 bases; nucleotides not matched to a gene: 6. In nucleotides, the CDR3 is TGCGCCAGCAGCCTAGGGACTAGCGGCCTCTACGAGCAGTACTTC. It translates to CASSLGTSGLYEQYF.

The chain combines TRBV12-3 or TRBV12-4 with TRBJ1-6; D perhaps matches TRBD1 (6 bases). V lost 4 bases to trimming and J lost 7 bases, with 8 bases between them. The CDR3 spans 13 residues. The CDR3 nucleotides read TGTGCCAGCAGTTACAGGGACAATTCACCCCTCCACTTT. Translation: CASSYRDNSPLHF.

CDR3 protein: CASSFGENEQFF. The CDR3 nucleotides are TGTGCCAGCAGCTTCGGAGAGAATGAGCAGTTCTTC. The chain couples TRBV7-9 to TRBJ2-1; D call uncertain. Trimming removed 3 bases at V and 7 bases at J, with 7 bases between. The CDR3 sequence is 12 residues long. Germline assignment: CDR1 SEHNR and CDR2 FQNEAQ (reference sequence).

The CDR3, as DNA: TGTGCCAGCAGACAGACTAGCGGGAGGTCCCACGAGCAGTACTTC. Its translation: CASRQTSGRSHEQYF. The genes are TRBV2 and TRBJ2-7, with 13 bases aligning to TRBD2. Per germline, CDR1 SNHLY and CDR2 FYNNEI. The CDR3 extends over 15 amino acids. Trimming took 6 bases from V and 5 from J; bases not matched to a gene: 7. Full variable domain (rest looked up from reference TRBV2 and TRBJ2-7): EPEVTQTPSHQVTQMGQEVILRCVPISNHLYFYWYRQILGQKVEFLVSFYNNEISEKSEIFDDQFSVERPDGSNFTLKIRSTKLEDSAMYFCASRQTSGRSHEQYFGPGTRLTVT.

The chain has TRBV19 and TRBJ1-5, with unresolved D. V lost 5 bases to trimming and J lost 2 bases, with 7 bases between them. CDR3 length equals 13 residues. CDR1 and CDR2 from the germline V gene are LNHDA and SQIVND (reference sequence). CDR3: CASSVQRNQPQHF. For the CDR3, the DNA is TGTGCCAGTAGTGTACAGCGCAATCAGCCCCAGCATTTT.

The rearrangement uses TRBV28 and TRBJ1-1; D unresolved. Germline CDR1 reads MDHEN; CDR2 reads SYDVKM. This CDR3 region has 15 residues. V was pared by 1 base and J by 1 base, with 10 bases between. This CDR3 is CASSLSTVPNTEAFF. The CDR3 nucleotides are TGTGCCAGCAGTTTATCCACAGTTCCGAACACTGAAGCTTTCTTT.

The V gene is TRBV21-1, the J gene TRBJ2-7; the D call of TRBD2 is as the table states it, not checked on the DNA. TRBV21-1 is listed as a pseudogene. CDR3 size: 19 residues. CDR3 in amino acids: CASSKVAGLGPSTTYEQYF. CDR3 sequence (DNA): TGTGCCAGCAGCAAAGTTGCGGGGTTGGGCCCGAGTACGACCTACGAGCAGTACTTC.

V usage is TRBV7-3 and J usage is TRBJ2-3, with 11 bases lining up with TRBD2. Germline trimming cut 5 bases from V and 3 bases from J; bases unmatched to any gene: 7. This CDR3 spans 16 amino acids. Germline assignment: CDR1 SGHTA and CDR2 FQGTGA. CDR3 bases: TGTGCCAGCAGCCCATCTAGCGGGAGGCAGACAGATACGCAGTATTTT. It encodes CASSPSSGRQTDTQYF.

The chain is built from TRBV9 and TRBJ1-6, with TRBD1 identical over 8 bases. J was trimmed by 10 bases and V by 4 bases; bases with no gene match: 16. The CDR3 has 17 residues. Per the germline V gene, CDR1 is SGDLS and CDR2 is YYNGEE. The CDR3 region has the DNA TGTGCCAGCAGCCCCCCCGGGACAGGAACGGGTCGGTCACCCCTCCACTTT. Translating gives CASSPPGTGTGRSPLHF.

The gene calls are TRBV2 and TRBJ1-4, with D possibly TRBD1 on 5 matching bases. The CDR3 runs 16 residues. Germline V lookup: CDR1 SNHLY, CDR2 FYNNEI. V lost 3 bases to trimming and J lost 7 bases, with 18 bases between them. The CDR3 spells CASSDQGHGYREKLFF. The CDR3 DNA sequence: TGTGCCAGCAGTGACCAGGGCCACGGTTACCGTGAAAAACTGTTTTTT. The full variable domain, completed using reference TRBV2 and TRBJ1-4, is EPEVTQTPSHQVTQMGQEVILRCVPISNHLYFYWYRQILGQKVEFLVSFYNNEISEKSEIFDDQFSVERPDGSNFTLKIRSTKLEDSAMYFCASSDQGHGYREKLFFGSGTQLSVL.

This clone was detected a few times. The chain combines TRBV14 with TRBJ1-3, with D possibly being TRBD1 (5 bases). Germline V CDR1 and CDR2: SGHDN, FVKESK. Trimming cost V 4 bases and J 2 bases, with 12 bases left between them. The CDR3 loop spans 15 amino acids. CDR3 bases: TGTGCCAGCAGCCCCTATGGGGGGGCTGGAAACACCATATATTTT. It is translated as CASSPYGGAGNTIYF.

CDR3: CASIRASGKQYF. CDR3 DNA sequence: TGTGCCAGCATCAGGGCGTCCGGAAAGCAGTACTTC. This chain joins TRBV6-5 and TRBJ2-7; a possible D gene is TRBD1 (5 bases). Trimming cost V 7 bases and J 8 bases, with 15 bases left between them. This CDR3 is 12 amino acids long. The germline gives CDR1 MNHEY, CDR2 SVGAGI.

This clone was seen just once. The J gene is TRBJ2-1, the V gene TRBV2; 8 bases match TRBD2. The CDR3 loop spans 15 amino acids. Germline V CDR1 and CDR2: SNHLY, FYNNEI. The V and J ends lost 3 bases and 4 bases, in that order; junction bases with no gene match: 5. The CDR3 bases are TGTGCCAGCAGTGATGTGATAGCGGGGTACAATGAGCAGTTCTTC. It codes for CASSDVIAGYNEQFF. Together with reference TRBV2 and TRBJ2-1, the CDR3 gives the full variable domain: EPEVTQTPSHQVTQMGQEVILRCVPISNHLYFYWYRQILGQKVEFLVSFYNNEISEKSEIFDDQFSVERPDGSNFTLKIRSTKLEDSAMYFCASSDVIAGYNEQFFGPGTRLTVL.

This clone was observed once. V and J are TRBV10-3 and TRBJ2-7, with TRBD2 as a possible D gene (5 bases). Germline-derived CDR1 and CDR2 are ENHRY and SYGVKD. V shed 8 bases and J shed 0 bases, with 14 bases lying between them. The CDR3 is made up of 14 amino acids. CDR3 amino acids: CAIGSGETSYEQYF. The CDR3 nucleotides read TGTGCCATCGGGAGTGGGGAAACCTCCTACGAGCAGTACTTC.